This T cell receptor beta chain was documented in a study of blood T cell repertoires in COVID-19. Study-wide context: Spain, Italy and the United States supplied samples that represented acute and convalescent COVID-19. PBMCs, B-cell-depleted T cells, or T cells provided the cDNA or gDNA that made up the material.

In the study's own analysis: Reference gene primer amplification yielded estimated nucleated cell counts. TCRdb keeps only in-frame clones here, not all; method: immunoSEQ multiplex PCR. V and J calls and clone size are given by that table; D and trimming were obtained from the DNA. The data hold tens of thousands of clones, with under 90% observed a single time. The CDR3 has 12 amino acids. Germline CDR1 SGHAT, CDR2 FQNNGV. The V and J ends lost 6 bases and 1 base respectively, with 6 bases between them. This receptor was obtained from a woman aged 55-75 years with acute or convalescent COVID-19. The chain combines TRBV11-2 with TRBJ1-2; perhaps TRBD1 as D (5 bases). Sequenced material: peripheral blood. The CDR3 sequence is CASRQGNYGYTF. The CDR3 DNA is TGTGCCAGCAGGCAGGGTAACTATGGCTACACCTTC.